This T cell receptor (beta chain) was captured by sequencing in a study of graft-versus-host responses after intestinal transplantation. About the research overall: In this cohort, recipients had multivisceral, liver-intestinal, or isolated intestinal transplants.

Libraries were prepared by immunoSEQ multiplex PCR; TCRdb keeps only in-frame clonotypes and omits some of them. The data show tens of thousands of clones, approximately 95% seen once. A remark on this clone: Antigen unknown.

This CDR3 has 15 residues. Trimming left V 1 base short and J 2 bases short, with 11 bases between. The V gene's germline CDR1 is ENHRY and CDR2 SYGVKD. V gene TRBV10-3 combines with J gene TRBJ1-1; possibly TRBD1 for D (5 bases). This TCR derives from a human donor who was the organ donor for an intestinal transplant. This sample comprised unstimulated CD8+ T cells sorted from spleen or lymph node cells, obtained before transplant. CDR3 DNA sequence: TGTGCCATCAGTGAGTTCGACGGGGGTAACACTGAAGCTTTCTTT. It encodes CAISEFDGGNTEAFF.